The 5 T cell receptor beta chains below were found in one sample sequenced in a study of blood T cell repertoires in COVID-19. Data came from immunoSEQ multiplex PCR; TCRdb stores just in-frame clones and leaves some out. The table lists 200,000 or so clones, approximately 84% of them singletons, with 6.5% to 8.5% in the top ten. Sample: peripheral blood. The receptors stem from a human donor with acute or convalescent COVID-19. The donor label of this sample is uncertain.

The chain is built from TRBV6-5 and TRBJ1-2, with 10 positions matching TRBD1. This CDR3 comprises 14 residues. Trimming cost V 4 bases and J 8 bases; bases outside gene matches: 7. CDR1 is MNHEY, CDR2 SVGAGI, per germline. The CDR3 spells CASSSDRGLWGYTF. The CDR3 DNA reads as TGTGCCAGCAGTTCCGACAGGGGGCTGTGGGGCTACACCTTC.

The chain couples TRBV5-1 to TRBJ1-1; TRBD1 matches 8 bases. Looked up from germline, CDR1 is SGHRS and CDR2 is YFSETQ. With 4 bases clipped from V and 7 bases from J, the junction kept 12 bases outside the gene matches. This CDR3 region has 15 residues. The CDR3 reads CASSPQGGSGNEAFF. The CDR3, as DNA: TGCGCCAGCAGCCCACAGGGGGGGTCCGGGAATGAAGCTTTCTTT.

This chain connects TRBV3-1 (or the pseudogene TRBV3-2) to TRBJ1-1; a possible D gene is TRBD1 (6 bases). This CDR3 contains 15 residues. V lost 4 bases to trimming and J lost 5 bases, with 17 bases between them. Germline V gene data show CDR1 as LGHDT and CDR2 as YNNKEL (reference sequence). CDR3 protein: CASSPQQGRETEAFF. CDR3 DNA: TGTGCCAGCAGCCCACAACAGGGTAGAGAGACTGAAGCTTTCTTT.

V gene TRBV6-5 combines with J gene TRBJ1-2; 10 bases line up with TRBD1. The CDR3 is made up of 14 amino acids. The germline V gene encodes CDR1 MNHEY and CDR2 SVGAGI. V shed 10 bases, J shed 3 bases, and the junction held 8 bases outside the gene matches. The CDR3 here is CATLKGQGYYGYTF. The CDR3 nucleotides are TGTGCCACCCTAAAGGGACAGGGGTACTATGGCTACACCTTC.

This clone was found a few times. V is TRBV5-5 and J is TRBJ1-1, with TRBD1 matching over 11 bases. Germline V gives CDR1 SGHKS, CDR2 YYEKEE (reference sequence). The length of the CDR3 is 15 residues. V lost 1 base and J lost 7; bases outside the gene matches: 6. CDR3 region: CASSLLGQGVNEAFF. DNA of the CDR3: TGTGCCAGCAGCTTGTTGGGACAGGGGGTTAATGAAGCTTTCTTT.